This TCR beta chain was captured by sequencing in a study of shared clonotypes between healthy human individuals. Study as a whole: The study drew on two women and three men aged 18 to 49 as donors.

V dropped 2 bases and J dropped 10; count of bases not matched to a gene: 8. The CDR3 has 15 amino acids. CDR1 is MNHNY, CDR2 SVGAGI, per germline (reference sequence). CD8 cells classed as naive were CD45RO-negative and positively selected for CCR7, excluding terminally differentiated effector memory CD45RA+ cells. Per the original data handling: Filtering of immunoSEQ junctional sequences could not match full-length read filtering. Only in-frame clones appear in the TCRdb table, and some are missing; sequencing was by immunoSEQ multiplex PCR. V, J and clone size derive from that table, while D and trimming were established from the DNA sequence. The table records about 700,000 clones, under 95% of them present only once.

Sequenced input: naive CD8+ T cells sorted from blood. This TCR was sampled from a man aged 25-45 years in good health. V is TRBV6-6 and J is TRBJ2-1; 10 bases agree with TRBD2. CDR3 amino acids: CASSYPGTSEYEQFF. The CDR3 DNA follows: TGTGCCAGCAGTTACCCCGGGACTAGCGAGTACGAGCAGTTCTTC.